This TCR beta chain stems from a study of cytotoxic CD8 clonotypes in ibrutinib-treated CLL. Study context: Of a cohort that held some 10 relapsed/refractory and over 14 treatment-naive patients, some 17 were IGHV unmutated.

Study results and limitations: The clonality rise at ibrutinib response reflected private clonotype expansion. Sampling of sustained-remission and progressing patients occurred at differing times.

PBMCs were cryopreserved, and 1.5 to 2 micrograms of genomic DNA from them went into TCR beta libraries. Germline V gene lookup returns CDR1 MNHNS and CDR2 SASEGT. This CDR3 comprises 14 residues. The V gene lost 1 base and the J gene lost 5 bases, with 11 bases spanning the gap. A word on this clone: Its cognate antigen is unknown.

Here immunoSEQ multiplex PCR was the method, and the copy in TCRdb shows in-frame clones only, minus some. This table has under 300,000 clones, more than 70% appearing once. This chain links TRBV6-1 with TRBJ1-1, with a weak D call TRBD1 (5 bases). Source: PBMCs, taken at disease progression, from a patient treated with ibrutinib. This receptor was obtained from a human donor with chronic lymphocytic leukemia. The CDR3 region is CASSEVGRGTEAFF. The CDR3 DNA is TGTGCCAGCAGTGAAGTAGGGCGGGGGACTGAAGCTTTCTTT.